In its sample, the clone carrying this TCR beta chain was seen a few times. These data are taken from a study of control samples from healthy donors and cancer patients. TCRdb's table, derived via immunoSEQ multiplex PCR, lists solely in-frame clones and lacks some. The data hold roughly 120,000 clones, with approximately 93% observed a single time. The germline V gene encodes CDR1 SNHLY and CDR2 FYNNEI. The CDR3 runs to 14 residues. The V end was cut by 6 bases, the J end by 2 bases, with 13 bases between. The TCR sequence derives from a man aged 30 to 39 in good health. This chain uses TRBV2 with TRBJ1-1; possibly TRBD1 for D (5 bases). The material sequenced was blood. CDR3 protein: CASRPQGRNTEAFF. The CDR3 bases are TGTGCCAGCAGACCCCAGGGCAGAAACACTGAAGCTTTCTTT.